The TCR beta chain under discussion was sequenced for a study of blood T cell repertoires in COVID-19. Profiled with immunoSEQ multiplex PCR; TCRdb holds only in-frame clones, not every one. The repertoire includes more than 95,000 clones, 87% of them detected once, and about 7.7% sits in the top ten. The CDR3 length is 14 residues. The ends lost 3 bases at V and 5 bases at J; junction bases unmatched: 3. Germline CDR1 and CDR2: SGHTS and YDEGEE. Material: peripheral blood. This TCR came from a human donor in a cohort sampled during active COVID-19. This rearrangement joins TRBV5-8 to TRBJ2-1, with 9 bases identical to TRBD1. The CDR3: CASSYRDRDNEQFF. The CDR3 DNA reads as TGTGCCAGCAGCTACCGGGACAGGGACAATGAGCAGTTCTTC.